What follows are 31 T cell receptor beta chains derived from one specimen sequenced in a study of blood T cell repertoires in COVID-19. Profiling relied on immunoSEQ multiplex PCR, and the TCRdb table lists in-frame clones only, not all of them. The sample has 150,000 to 200,000 clones, roughly 82% seen once. Sequenced input: peripheral blood. Receptors were obtained from a woman aged 65 to 85 with acute or convalescent COVID-19.

The rearrangement uses TRBV19 and TRBJ2-7, with 15 bases that match TRBD2. V lost 5 bases and J lost 7; bases outside the gene matches: 3. CDR3 length: 14 amino acids. CDR1 is LNHDA, CDR2 SQIVND, per germline (reference sequence). As DNA, the CDR3 is TGTGCCAGTAGTGGACTAGCGGGAGGGCTTGAGCAGTACTTC. Amino acids: CASSGLAGGLEQYF.

J is TRBJ2-3 and V is TRBV3-1 (or the pseudogene TRBV3-2), with 12 nucleotides matching TRBD2. V lost 5 bases and J lost 5; bases outside the gene matches: 5. This CDR3 contains 15 residues. Looked up from germline, CDR1 is LGHDT and CDR2 is YNNKEL (reference sequence). As DNA, the CDR3 is TGTGCCAGCAGCAGGACTAGCGGGATGGAAGATACGCAGTATTTT. Its translation: CASSRTSGMEDTQYF.

The genes are TRBV28 and TRBJ2-7; 9 bases agree with TRBD2. Unmatched junction bases numbered 7, after V lost 7 bases and J lost 6 bases. The CDR3 runs 13 residues. Germline assignment: CDR1 MDHEN and CDR2 SYDVKM. CDR3: CASKEGLASEQYF. The CDR3 bases are TGTGCCAGCAAAGAAGGACTAGCGAGCGAGCAGTACTTC. The full variable domain, its missing parts supplied by reference TRBV28 and TRBJ2-7, is DVKVTQSSRYLVKRTGEKVFLECVQDMDHENMFWYRQDPGLGLRLIYFSYDVKMKEKGDIPEGYSVSREKKERFSLILESASTNQTSMYLCASKEGLASEQYFGPGTRLTVT.

The CDR3 nucleotides read TGTGCCAGCAGCCCCGGGACAGGGTTGGAAAAACTGTTTTTT. Residues: CASSPGTGLEKLFF. The chain recombines TRBV6-5 with TRBJ1-4; 9 bases fit TRBD1. Per the germline V gene, CDR1 is MNHEY and CDR2 is SVGAGI. Losses at the gene ends were 6 bases for V and 8 bases for J; bases not matched to a gene: 7. The CDR3 is made up of 14 amino acids.

The chain employs TRBV6-2 or TRBV6-3 and TRBJ2-1; TRBD1 matches at 8 bases. The CDR3 has 15 residues. Germline V gene lookup returns CDR1 MNHEY and CDR2 SVGEGT. J was trimmed by 3 bases and V by 6 bases; bases with no gene match: 7. The CDR3 region is CASSPRDRFYNEQFF. The CDR3 bases are TGTGCCAGCAGCCCCCGGGACAGGTTCTACAATGAGCAGTTCTTC.

The chain joins TRBV28 to TRBJ1-5, with 8 bases matching TRBD1. Germline CDR1 is MDHEN and CDR2 is SYDVKM. The CDR3 contains 14 residues. DNA for the CDR3: TGTGCGACAGGACAGGGAAGAGGCAATCAGCCCCAGCATTTT. Translating gives CATGQGRGNQPQHF.

CDR3: CSVEGTGGRKYF. The CDR3 DNA follows: TGCAGCGTTGAAGGGACAGGGGGTCGAAAGTACTTC. The V and J genes are TRBV29-1 and TRBJ2-7, with 10 positions matching TRBD1. The CDR3 loop spans 12 amino acids. CDR1 and CDR2 (germline): SQVTM, ANQGSEA. Germline trimming cut 1 base from V and 11 bases from J; bases unmatched to any gene: 5.

The genes are TRBV12-3 or TRBV12-4 and TRBJ1-2; D remains unclear. CDR3 length: 13 residues. Trimming left V 3 bases short and J 4 bases short, with 9 bases between. Written as DNA, the CDR3 is TGTGCCAGCAGTTTGCGGGAACCCTATGGCTACACCTTC. Amino acid sequence: CASSLREPYGYTF.

The V and J genes are TRBV19 and TRBJ1-3, with D unresolved. CDR1 LNHDA and CDR2 SQIVND come from the germline V gene (reference sequence). The CDR3 loop spans 13 amino acids. Trimming shortened V by 3 bases and J by 4 bases, and 7 bases separated the two germline ends. The CDR3 DNA sequence: TGTGCCAGTAGTATTGAAGAGGGAAACACCATATATTTT. Protein sequence: CASSIEEGNTIYF.

V is TRBV5-1 and J is TRBJ2-7, with a weak D call TRBD1 (6 bases). CDR3 length equals 14 residues. Germline CDR1 reads SGHRS; CDR2 reads YFSETQ. Trimming removed 5 bases at V and 2 bases at J, with 14 bases between. The CDR3 sequence: CASRPGDTTYEQYF. CDR3 in DNA: TGCGCCAGCAGACCCGGGGACACCACCTACGAGCAGTACTTC.

A word on this clone: Other DNA sequences in this specimen translate into the identical CDR3. This chain connects TRBV29-1 to TRBJ1-3; tentative D call: TRBD1 (6 bases). CDR3 size: 13 residues. Germline V lookup: CDR1 SQVTM, CDR2 ANQGSEA. Trimming took off 6 bases at V and 1 base at J, with 10 bases between the two ends. This chain's CDR3 is CSVLRGSGNTIYF. The CDR3 DNA reads TGCAGCGTACTCAGGGGTTCTGGAAACACCATATATTTT.

The rearrangement links TRBV4-3 to TRBJ2-3, with 10 bases that match TRBD2. With V trimmed by 0 bases and J by 4 bases, 7 bases remained unmatched. CDR3 length: 17 amino acids. The germline gives CDR1 LGHNA, CDR2 YSLEER. The CDR3 sequence: CASSQEERGGVADTQYF. DNA of the CDR3: TGCGCCAGCAGCCAAGAGGAGCGGGGGGGCGTAGCAGATACGCAGTATTTT.

The chain couples TRBV6-1 to TRBJ1-2; TRBD1 might be the D (5 bases). The CDR3 covers 12 residues. Germline values: CDR1 MNHNS, CDR2 SASEGT. The germline V and J ends were trimmed by 3 bases and 7 bases, with 9 bases remaining between them. The CDR3 coding sequence is TGTGCCAGCAGTGACAGGGTACTTGGCTACACCTTC. Translation gives CASSDRVLGYTF.

The rearrangement uses TRBV5-4 and TRBJ2-7; D is unresolved. The CDR3 is 12 amino acids. CDR1 is SGHNT and CDR2 is YYREEE in the germline V gene (reference sequence). The V and J ends lost 1 base and 1 base respectively, with 3 bases between them. The CDR3 region has the DNA TGTGCCAGCAGCTTGTCGTCCTACGAGCAGTACTTC. This codes for CASSLSSYEQYF.

The chain links TRBV5-4 to TRBJ1-1; D is ambiguous. Germline-derived CDR1 and CDR2 are SGHNT and YYREEE (reference sequence). Between the trimmed V and J ends, which lost 4 bases and 7 bases, there was a span of 20 bases. The CDR3 consists of 15 residues. The CDR3 DNA sequence: TGTGCCAGCAGCCCCGGATCGGGGTATAGCCTTGAAGCTTTCTTT. Its translation is CASSPGSGYSLEAFF.

This chain connects TRBV5-6 to TRBJ1-1; TRBD1 might be the D (5 bases). There are 14 residues in the CDR3. Germline values: CDR1 SGHDT, CDR2 YYEEEE. Trimming removed 3 bases from V and 5 bases from J, with 14 bases in between. The CDR3 DNA is TGTGCCAGCAGCTACAAGATTGGGGGGACTGAAGCTTTCTTT. Encoded protein: CASSYKIGGTEAFF.

A few counts support this clone. The chain combines TRBV9 with TRBJ2-1, with a tentative D call TRBD1 (6 bases). V lost 3 bases and J 4 bases, leaving 11 bases between the germline ends. CDR3 length: 14 residues. Germline V lookup: CDR1 SGDLS, CDR2 YYNGEE. CDR3 coding DNA: TGTGCCAGCAGCGCAAGGACAGCTTACAATGAGCAGTTCTTC. Residues: CASSARTAYNEQFF.

This rearrangement joins TRBV7-8 to TRBJ2-2, with D tentatively TRBD2 (6 bases). The CDR3 covers 17 residues. Deletions cut 0 bases from V and 0 bases from J, with 11 bases between. The germline V gene encodes CDR1 SGHVS and CDR2 FQNEAQ. The CDR3 protein is CASSLALGGANTGELFF. DNA of the CDR3: TGTGCCAGCAGCTTAGCGCTCGGGGGAGCGAACACCGGGGAGCTGTTTTTT.

This clone showed up just once. The rearrangement joins TRBV2 to TRBJ1-1; TRBD1 aligns across 11 bases. Germline assignment: CDR1 SNHLY and CDR2 FYNNEI. The CDR3 totals 16 residues. V trimming: 4 bases; J trimming: 4 bases; junction bases outside the gene matches: 8. CDR3 sequence: CASSVGQGAWGTEAFF. In DNA form, the CDR3 reads TGTGCCAGCAGTGTTGGACAGGGGGCCTGGGGCACTGAAGCTTTCTTT.

This chain uses TRBV5-1 with TRBJ2-7; the match to TRBD1 covers 7 bases. Germline CDR1 reads SGHRS; CDR2 reads YFSETQ. This CDR3 comprises 18 residues. After removal of 0 bases from V and 1 base from J, the junction contained 13 bases not matched to a gene. In DNA form, the CDR3 reads TGCGCCAGCAGCTTGGAAGATAACAGGGGCGGATATTCCTACGAGCAGTACTTC. Translating gives CASSLEDNRGGYSYEQYF.

The chain uses TRBV9 and TRBJ1-2; TRBD1 matches at 10 bases. The germline V gene has CDR1 SGDLS and CDR2 YYNGEE. The CDR3 spans 14 residues. V trimming: 4 bases; J trimming: 5 bases; junction bases outside the gene matches: 5. The CDR3 region is CASSFKGQGYGYTF. CDR3 coding DNA: TGTGCCAGCAGCTTCAAGGGACAGGGGTATGGCTACACCTTC.

The chain is built from TRBV7-8 and TRBJ2-3; TRBD2 matches 8 bases. V gave up 5 bases and J gave up 2 bases; unmatched junction bases: 12. The germline CDR1 and CDR2 sequences are SGHVS and FQNEAQ. This CDR3 is built from 17 residues. The CDR3 DNA sequence: TGTGCCAGCAGCCCCCAGCTAGCGGGTGAACTCACAGATACGCAGTATTTT. This gives the protein CASSPQLAGELTDTQYF.

The rearrangement links TRBV30 to TRBJ1-2, with D tentatively TRBD1 (6 bases). This CDR3 is 13 amino acids long. Germline V lookup: CDR1 GTSNPN, CDR2 SVGIG (reference sequence). V was pared by 2 bases and J by 4 bases, with 11 bases between. The CDR3 nucleotides read TGTGCCTGGAGTATAACAGGGAGCTATGGCTACACCTTC. Its protein is CAWSITGSYGYTF.

This chain joins TRBV5-1 and TRBJ2-3, with D perhaps matching TRBD1 (6 bases). CDR1 is SGHRS and CDR2 is YFSETQ in the germline V gene. The CDR3 has 16 residues. V was cut by 1 base and J by 0 bases, with 12 bases left in between. CDR3 DNA sequence: TGCGCCAGCAGCTTGTCCTGGGGGACAAGCACAGATACGCAGTATTTT. Protein sequence: CASSLSWGTSTDTQYF. Full variable domain (remainder filled in from reference TRBV5-1 and TRBJ2-3): KAGVTQTPRYLIKTRGQQVTLSCSPISGHRSVSWYQQTPGQGLQFLFEYFSETQRNKGNFPGRFSGRQFSNSRSEMNVSTLELGDSALYLCASSLSWGTSTDTQYFGPGTRLTVL.

The DNA of the CDR3 is TGTGCCAGCAGCTTGGATGGGACAGCTGGGGGCAATCAGCCCCAGCATTTT. It encodes CASSLDGTAGGNQPQHF. The chain recombines TRBV7-2 with TRBJ1-5, with TRBD1 matching over 7 bases. The CDR3 totals 17 residues. V dropped 3 bases and J dropped 2; count of bases not matched to a gene: 10. In germline, CDR1 is SGHTA, CDR2 FQGNSA.

A few counts support this clone. The chain employs TRBV5-1 and TRBJ1-1; D ambiguous. V gave up 1 base and J gave up 6 bases, with 10 bases separating them. Germline CDR1 reads SGHRS; CDR2 reads YFSETQ. This CDR3 has 13 amino acids. This CDR3 is CASSLSGAAEAFF. The DNA of the CDR3 is TGCGCCAGCAGCTTGAGTGGTGCAGCTGAAGCTTTCTTT.

This rearrangement joins TRBV5-6 to TRBJ2-2; no clear D. V shed 1 base and J shed 7 bases, with 11 bases lying between them. The CDR3 covers 14 residues. Per the germline V gene, CDR1 is SGHDT and CDR2 is YYEEEE. CDR3 in DNA: TGTGCCAGCAGCTTGAAGTATCTTAGCGGGGAGCTGTTTTTT. The encoded protein is CASSLKYLSGELFF.

The chain is built from TRBV5-1 and TRBJ1-3; 11 bases line up with TRBD1. There are 16 residues in the CDR3. Germline values: CDR1 SGHRS, CDR2 YFSETQ. Losses at the gene ends were 4 bases for V and 3 bases for J; bases not matched to a gene: 6. The chain's CDR3 is CASSPRTGGYGNTIYF. CDR3 nucleotides: TGCGCCAGCAGCCCCCGGACAGGGGGCTATGGAAACACCATATATTTT.

V is TRBV19 and J is TRBJ2-5; D uncertain. Germline lookup yields CDR1 LNHDA and CDR2 SQIVND (reference sequence). V dropped 6 bases and J dropped 2 bases, with 4 bases sitting between them. The CDR3 has 11 residues. The CDR3 coding sequence is TGTGCCAGTAGCCAGCAAGAGACCCAGTACTTC. Translation gives CASSQQETQYF.

The gene calls are TRBV24-1 and TRBJ2-7; TRBD2 might be the D (5 bases). Germline loops: CDR1 KGHDR, CDR2 SFDVKD. The CDR3 has 14 amino acids. The V and J ends lost 2 bases and 0 bases respectively, with 7 bases between them. The CDR3 reads CATSDSRDSYEQYF. The CDR3 DNA reads as TGTGCCACCAGTGATTCGAGGGACTCCTACGAGCAGTACTTC.

V and J are TRBV9 and TRBJ2-1, with D possibly TRBD2 on 7 matching bases. The CDR3 sequence is 15 residues long. From germline, CDR1 is SGDLS and CDR2 YYNGEE. V was pared by 3 bases and J by 3 bases, with 13 bases between. This CDR3 is CASSAAGANYNEQFF. As DNA, the CDR3 is TGTGCCAGCAGCGCCGCGGGGGCTAACTACAATGAGCAGTTCTTC.